Following are 15 T cell receptor beta chains from one sample sequenced in a study of T cells after yellow fever vaccination. TCRdb itself ran the 5' RACE reads through MiXCR, one entry per CDR3 protein. Of about 340,000 distinct CDR3 sequences in the sample, approximately 3.9% were seen once. The sample consisted of PBMCs, taken 5 days after the yellow fever booster vaccination. These receptors were taken from a man aged 18 to 30 who received the YFV17D yellow fever vaccine.

This clonotype turned up a few times. CDR3 sequence: CASSLALVRGGIGFTDTQYF. Written as DNA, the CDR3 is TGTGCCAGCAGCTTAGCGCTTGTCCGGGGGGGAATTGGGTTTACAGATACGCAGTATTTT. This chain uses TRBV7-2 with TRBJ2-3; 8 nucleotides match TRBD2. There are 20 residues in the CDR3. V was clipped by 0 bases and J by 3 bases; unmatched bases: 17. Germline CDR1 SGHTA, CDR2 FQGNSA.

This clonotype appeared many times. V usage is TRBV6-1 and J usage is TRBJ1-1; no reliable D call. There are 15 residues in the CDR3. V was cut by 3 bases and J by 1 base, with 12 bases left in between. Germline lookup yields CDR1 MNHNS and CDR2 SASEGT. The CDR3 protein is CASSDRNTPNTEAFF. The CDR3 DNA sequence: TGTGCCAGCAGTGACAGGAACACACCGAACACTGAAGCTTTCTTT.

In its sample, this clonotype was seen many times. The chain joins TRBV5-1 to TRBJ2-5; 8 positions match TRBD1. Germline trimming cut 3 bases from V and 4 bases from J; bases unmatched to any gene: 8. CDR1 and CDR2 (germline): SGHRS, YFSETQ. CDR3 length: 15 amino acids. In nucleotides, the CDR3 is TGCGCCAGCAGCTGGACAGGGAATATGGGAGAGACCCAGTACTTC. This translates into CASSWTGNMGETQYF. Variable domain in full (rest from reference TRBV5-1 and TRBJ2-5): KAGVTQTPRYLIKTRGQQVTLSCSPISGHRSVSWYQQTPGQGLQFLFEYFSETQRNKGNFPGRFSGRQFSNSRSEMNVSTLELGDSALYLCASSWTGNMGETQYFGPGTRLLVL.

This clonotype was detected only a few times. The chain recombines TRBV7-9 with TRBJ1-5; tentative D call: TRBD1 (5 bases). V was trimmed by 1 base and J by 7 bases, leaving 11 bases between them. The germline V gene has CDR1 SEHNR and CDR2 FQNEAQ (reference sequence). This CDR3 has 14 amino acids. The CDR3 loop is CASSLDTGEQPQHF. Written as DNA, the CDR3 is TGTGCCAGCAGCTTAGACACAGGCGAGCAGCCCCAGCATTTT.

V usage is TRBV4-3 and J usage is TRBJ1-2; tentative D call: TRBD1 (5 bases). Germline V CDR1 and CDR2: LGHNA, YSLEER. The CDR3 sequence is 12 residues long. V dropped 4 bases and J dropped 8 bases, with 11 bases sitting between them. CDR3 sequence: CASSRGREGYTF. The CDR3 region has the DNA TGCGCCAGCAGCCGGGGGAGAGAGGGCTACACCTTC.

This clonotype was seen only a few times. The chain joins TRBV4-3 to TRBJ2-3; D is perhaps TRBD2 (5 bases). The CDR3 consists of 15 residues. Trimming removed 1 base at V and 3 bases at J, with 11 bases between. Germline assignment: CDR1 LGHNA and CDR2 YSLEER. The CDR3 region has the DNA TGCGCCAGCAGCCAAGCCCTGGGAGTAACAGATACGCAGTATTTT. Translation: CASSQALGVTDTQYF.

The chain couples TRBV19 to TRBJ1-6; weak D call: TRBD1 (5 bases). Germline CDR1 LNHDA, CDR2 SQIVND (reference sequence). The V end lost 5 bases, the J end lost 10 bases, and 12 bases lay between the germline ends. This CDR3 has 13 amino acids. DNA of the CDR3: TGTGCCAGTAGTCTCTCAGCAGGGTCACCCCTCCACTTT. The encoded protein is CASSLSAGSPLHF.

In its sample, this clonotype was seen many times. The rearrangement links TRBV5-5 to TRBJ2-1; the D gene is possibly TRBD1 (6 bases). Looked up from germline, CDR1 is SGHKS and CDR2 is YYEKEE (reference sequence). This CDR3 region has 15 residues. V gave up 4 bases and J gave up 2 bases, with 13 bases separating them. CDR3 residues: CASSHRAYAYNEQFF. CDR3 in DNA: TGTGCCAGCAGCCACAGGGCCTACGCCTACAATGAGCAGTTCTTC.

This clonotype occurred many times. The chain is built from TRBV12-3 or TRBV12-4 and TRBJ2-3; 14 nucleotides match TRBD2. Trimming took 4 bases from V and 4 from J; bases not matched to a gene: 4. The CDR3 sequence is 16 residues long. In DNA, the CDR3 is TGTGCCAGCAGTTCGGGACTAGCGGGGGTGTCAGATACGCAGTATTTT. This sequence encodes CASSSGLAGVSDTQYF.

This clonotype was recorded a few times. V is TRBV18 and J is TRBJ2-7; 11 bases agree with TRBD2. Germline values: CDR1 KGHSH, CDR2 LQKENI. The V segment lost 4 bases and the J segment 3 bases; nucleotides outside the gene matches: 2. The CDR3 consists of 14 residues. For the CDR3, the DNA is TGTGCCAGCTCACAGGGACTAGCGGACTACGAGCAGTACGTC. Protein product: CASSQGLADYEQYV.

V gene TRBV20-1 combines with J gene TRBJ2-7, with D perhaps TRBD1 (6 bases). The germline V gene has CDR1 DFQATT and CDR2 SNEGSKA (reference sequence). The CDR3 runs 15 residues. With 0 bases removed from V and 3 bases from J, the gap between germline ends came to 15 bases. The DNA of the CDR3 is TGCAGTGCTAGAGACCGGGACAACCTTTTCTACGAGCAGTACTTC. Amino acid sequence: CSARDRDNLFYEQYF.

In nucleotides, the CDR3 is TGTGCCAGCAGTGATAGCCGGAAAGGGATCAATCAGCCCCAGCATTTT. This sequence encodes CASSDSRKGINQPQHF. The chain carries TRBV25-1 and TRBJ1-5; D unclear. V lost 3 bases to trimming and J lost 3 bases, with 15 bases between them. CDR1 is MGHDK, CDR2 SYGVNS, per germline. The CDR3 length is 16 residues.

This clonotype was seen a few times. This rearrangement joins TRBV3-1 to TRBJ1-5; D uncertain. The germline CDR1 and CDR2 sequences are LGHDT and YNNKEL (reference sequence). V dropped 0 bases and J dropped 1 base, with 4 bases sitting between them. CDR3 size: 14 residues. CDR3 in DNA: TGTGCCAGCAGCCAAGACACCAGCAATCAGCCCCAGCATTTT. Its protein is CASSQDTSNQPQHF.

The sample holds many counts of this clonotype. For the CDR3, the DNA is TGTGCCAGCAGTTCCGGCGGATTCTCCTATAATTCACCCCTCCACTTT. It is translated as CASSSGGFSYNSPLHF. The rearrangement links TRBV12-3 or TRBV12-4 to TRBJ1-6; D gene ambiguous. The CDR3 loop spans 16 amino acids. Trimming took off 4 bases at V and 0 bases at J, with 10 bases between the two ends.

Ten or more counts support this clonotype. The genes are TRBV6-2 or TRBV6-3 and TRBJ2-1; D tentatively fits TRBD1 or TRBD2 (5 bases each). CDR1 is MNHEY and CDR2 is SVGEGT in the germline V gene. The CDR3 sequence is 14 residues long. Trimming left V 7 bases short and J 4 bases short, with 14 bases between. DNA of the CDR3: TGTGCCAGCAACCGGGACCCTCAGTACAATGAGCAGTTCTTC. The encoded protein is CASNRDPQYNEQFF.